Given below is one T cell receptor beta chain in context. This clone's antigen is unknown. No much larger clone is present one base from it, and per-base qualities are unavailable. The entry originates in a study of CD4 and CD8 cells across lung adenocarcinoma regions (dated 2018 in TCRdb). Background on the whole study: To look at intratumor heterogeneity in the T cell receptor repertoire, the study compared tumor centers against tumor margins.

The donors were patients who had localized lung adenocarcinoma, which is a subtype of non-small cell lung cancer. These samples came from the margins of localized lung adenocarcinomas. CD4+ T cells from tumor tissue were profiled separately from CD8+ T cells for TCR repertoire analysis. Looking up the germline V gene yields CDR1 MNHNS and CDR2 SASEGT. There are 16 amino acids in the CDR3, from cysteine to phenylalanine inclusive. Only the CDR3 part of the read is kept: 48 bases, read in frame from the first base. The junction carries 25 bases between V and J, which are trimmed by 6 bases and 8 bases respectively. Receptor amplification or capture employed PCR. Reads for this sample came from a HiSeq X Ten. The public reads were reprocessed in TCRdb via fastp at Q25 and MiXCR, keeping in-frame beta chains. Each entry merges the rows of one CDR3 protein and shows their most common DNA and genes. For this sample the table gives more than 15,000 distinct CDR3 sequences, of which 46% were detected only once. The top ten constitute approximately 18% of the sample.

The source is a male donor with lung adenocarcinoma. The CD4 and CD8 labels of this study may be unreliable. Sample: CD4+ T cells from the margin of a lung tumor. What this sample's cell subset or site label stands for: tumor margin region. The rearrangement joined TRBV6-1 to TRBJ1-2; a tentative D call is TRBD1 (5 bases match). Here the CDR3 is given as CASRGGGGGGGGGYTF. In nucleotide form, the sequence is TGTGCCAGCAGGGGGGGGGGGGGGGGGGGGGGGGGGGGCTACACCTTC.